This T cell receptor beta chain is from a study of T-cell reconstitution after alpha-beta-depleted transplantation in children. The library targeted TCRbeta and was prepared with unique molecular identifiers. In TCRdb, the PCR reads were re-called with MiXCR into one record per CDR3 protein. This sample has about half a million distinct CDR3 sequences, with around an eighth found just once. CDR3 length: 14 residues. Trimming shortened V by 8 bases and J by 8 bases, and 19 bases separated the two germline ends. The chain joins TRBV12-3 or TRBV12-4 to TRBJ1-5, with a tentative D call TRBD1 (5 bases). The sequencing here drew on PBMCs from the stem cell graft donor, taken from the stem cell graft. The clonotype originates from a human donor who donated a stem cell graft to a child with combined immunodeficiency. This CDR3 is CASRTGGSAEPQHF. In DNA form, the CDR3 reads TGTGCCAGCCGGACGGGGGGGTCCGCGGAGCCCCAGCATTTT.